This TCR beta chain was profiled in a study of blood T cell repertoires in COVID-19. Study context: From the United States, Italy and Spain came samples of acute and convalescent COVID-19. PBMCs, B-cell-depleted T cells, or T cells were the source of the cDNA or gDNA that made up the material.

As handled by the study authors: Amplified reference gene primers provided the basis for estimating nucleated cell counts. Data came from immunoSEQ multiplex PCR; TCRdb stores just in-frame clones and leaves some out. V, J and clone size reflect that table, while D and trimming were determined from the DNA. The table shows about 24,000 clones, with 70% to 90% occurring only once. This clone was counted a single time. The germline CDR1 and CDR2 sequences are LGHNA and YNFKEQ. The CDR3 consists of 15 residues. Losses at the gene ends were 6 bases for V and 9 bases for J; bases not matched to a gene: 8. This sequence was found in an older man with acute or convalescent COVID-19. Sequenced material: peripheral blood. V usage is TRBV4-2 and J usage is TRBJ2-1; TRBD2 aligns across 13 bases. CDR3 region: CASRETSGRNAEQFF. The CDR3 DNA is TGTGCCAGCAGAGAGACTAGCGGGAGGAACGCTGAGCAGTTCTTC.